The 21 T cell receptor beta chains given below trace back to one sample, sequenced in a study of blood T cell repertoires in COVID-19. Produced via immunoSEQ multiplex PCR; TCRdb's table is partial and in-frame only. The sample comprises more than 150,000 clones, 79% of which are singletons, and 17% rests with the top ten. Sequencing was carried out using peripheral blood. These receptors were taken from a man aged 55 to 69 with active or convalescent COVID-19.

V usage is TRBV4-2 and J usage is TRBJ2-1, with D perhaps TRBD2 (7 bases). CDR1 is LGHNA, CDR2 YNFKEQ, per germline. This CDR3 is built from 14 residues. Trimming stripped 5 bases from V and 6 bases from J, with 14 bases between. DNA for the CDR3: TGTGCCAGCAGCGGTCCAGGGGAGGGCAATGAGCAGTTCTTC. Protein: CASSGPGEGNEQFF.

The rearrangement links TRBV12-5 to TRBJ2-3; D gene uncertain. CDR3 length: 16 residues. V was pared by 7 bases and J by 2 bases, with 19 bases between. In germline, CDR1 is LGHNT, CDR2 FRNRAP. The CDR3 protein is CASAREAVADTDTQYF. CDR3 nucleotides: TGTGCTAGTGCCCGCGAGGCAGTAGCCGACACAGATACGCAGTATTTT. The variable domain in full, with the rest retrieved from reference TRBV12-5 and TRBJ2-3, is DARVTQTPRHKVTEMGQEVTMRCQPILGHNTVFWYRQTMMQGLELLAYFRNRAPLDDSGMPKDRFSAEMPDATLATLKIQPSEPRDSAVYFCASAREAVADTDTQYFGPGTRLTVL.

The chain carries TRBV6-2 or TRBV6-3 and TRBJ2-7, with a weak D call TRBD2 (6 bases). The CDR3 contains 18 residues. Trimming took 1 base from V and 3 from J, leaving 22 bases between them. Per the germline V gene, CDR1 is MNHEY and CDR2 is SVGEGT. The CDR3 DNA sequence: TGTGCCAGCAGTTACTTAGGGGACTTCGCTCATATTCGCTACGAGCAGTACTTC. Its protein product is CASSYLGDFAHIRYEQYF.

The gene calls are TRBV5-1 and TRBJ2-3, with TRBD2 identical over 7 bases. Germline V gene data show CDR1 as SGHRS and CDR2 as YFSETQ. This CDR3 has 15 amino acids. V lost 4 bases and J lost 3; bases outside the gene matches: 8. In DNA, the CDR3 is TGCGCCAGCAGCGCCGCTAGCGGTGGGACAGATACGCAGTATTTT. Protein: CASSAASGGTDTQYF.

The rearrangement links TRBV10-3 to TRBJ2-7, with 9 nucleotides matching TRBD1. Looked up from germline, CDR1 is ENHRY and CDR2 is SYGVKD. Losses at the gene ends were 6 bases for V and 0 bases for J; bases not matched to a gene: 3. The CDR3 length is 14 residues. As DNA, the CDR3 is TGTGCCATCAGACAGGGGGCCTCCTCCTACGAGCAGTACTTC. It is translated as CAIRQGASSYEQYF.

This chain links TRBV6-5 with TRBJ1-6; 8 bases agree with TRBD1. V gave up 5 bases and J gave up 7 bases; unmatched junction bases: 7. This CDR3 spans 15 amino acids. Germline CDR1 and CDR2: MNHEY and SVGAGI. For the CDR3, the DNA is TGTGCCAGCAGTCCTCAACAGGGGGGGAATTCACCCCTCCACTTT. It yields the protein CASSPQQGGNSPLHF.

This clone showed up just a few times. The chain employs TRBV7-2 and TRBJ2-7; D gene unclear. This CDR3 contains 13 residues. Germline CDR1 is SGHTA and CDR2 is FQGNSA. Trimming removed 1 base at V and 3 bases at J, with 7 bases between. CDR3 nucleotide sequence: TGTGCCAGCAGCTTAGAAACAGTCTACGAGCAGTACTTC. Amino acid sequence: CASSLETVYEQYF.

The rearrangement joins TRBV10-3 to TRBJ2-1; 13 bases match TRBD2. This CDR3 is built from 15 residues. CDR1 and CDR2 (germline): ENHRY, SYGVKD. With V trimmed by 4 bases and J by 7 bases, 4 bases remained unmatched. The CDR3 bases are TGTGCCATCAGTGTTACTAGCGGGAGGGATAATGAGCAGTTCTTC. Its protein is CAISVTSGRDNEQFF.

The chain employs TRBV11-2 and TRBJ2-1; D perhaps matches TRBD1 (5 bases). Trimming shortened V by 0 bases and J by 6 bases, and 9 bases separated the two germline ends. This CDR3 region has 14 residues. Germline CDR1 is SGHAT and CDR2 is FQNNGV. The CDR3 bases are TGTGCCAGCAGCTTAGAGCAAAGGGGCAATGAGCAGTTCTTC. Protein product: CASSLEQRGNEQFF. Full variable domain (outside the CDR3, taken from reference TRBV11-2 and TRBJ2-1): EAGVAQSPRYKIIEKRQSVAFWCNPISGHATLYWYQQILGQGPKLLIQFQNNGVVDDSQLPKDRFSAERLKGVDSTLKIQPAKLEDSAVYLCASSLEQRGNEQFFGPGTRLTVL.

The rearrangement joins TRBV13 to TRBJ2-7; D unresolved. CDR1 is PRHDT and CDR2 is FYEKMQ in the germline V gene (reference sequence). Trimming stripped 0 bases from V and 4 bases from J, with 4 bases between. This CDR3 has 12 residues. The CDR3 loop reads CASSLGGYEQYF. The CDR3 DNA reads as TGTGCCAGCAGCTTAGGCGGGTACGAGCAGTACTTC.

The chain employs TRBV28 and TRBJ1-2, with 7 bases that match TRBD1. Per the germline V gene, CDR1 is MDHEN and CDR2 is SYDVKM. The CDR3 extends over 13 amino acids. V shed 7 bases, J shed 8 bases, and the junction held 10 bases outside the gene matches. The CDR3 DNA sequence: TGTGCCAGCACCCTTCCCGGGACAGTGGGCTACACCTTC. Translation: CASTLPGTVGYTF.

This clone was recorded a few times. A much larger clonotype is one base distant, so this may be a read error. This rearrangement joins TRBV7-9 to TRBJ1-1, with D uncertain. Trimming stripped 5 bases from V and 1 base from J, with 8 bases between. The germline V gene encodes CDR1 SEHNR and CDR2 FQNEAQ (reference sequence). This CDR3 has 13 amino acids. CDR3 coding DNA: TGTGCCAGCAGCCCTGACACGAACACTGAAGCTTTCTTT. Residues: CASSPDTNTEAFF.

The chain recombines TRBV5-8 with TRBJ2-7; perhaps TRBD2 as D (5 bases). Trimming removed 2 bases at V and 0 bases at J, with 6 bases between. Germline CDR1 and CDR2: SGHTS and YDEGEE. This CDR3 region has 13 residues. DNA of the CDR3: TGTGCCAGCAGCTTTGCGGGCTCCTACGAGCAGTACTTC. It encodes CASSFAGSYEQYF.

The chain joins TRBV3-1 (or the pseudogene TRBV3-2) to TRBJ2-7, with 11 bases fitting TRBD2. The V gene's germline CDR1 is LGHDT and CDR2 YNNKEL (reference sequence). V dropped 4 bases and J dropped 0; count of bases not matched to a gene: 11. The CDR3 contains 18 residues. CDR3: CASSRTGLAGRSSYEQYF. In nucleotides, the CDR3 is TGTGCCAGCAGCCGGACTGGACTAGCGGGTAGAAGCTCCTACGAGCAGTACTTC.

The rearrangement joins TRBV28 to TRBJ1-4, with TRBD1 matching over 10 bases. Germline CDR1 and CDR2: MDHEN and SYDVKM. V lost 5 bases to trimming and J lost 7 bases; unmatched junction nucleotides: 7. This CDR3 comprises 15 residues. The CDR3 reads CASSPRTGGREKLFF. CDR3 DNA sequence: TGTGCCAGCAGTCCGAGGACAGGGGGTCGTGAAAAACTGTTTTTT. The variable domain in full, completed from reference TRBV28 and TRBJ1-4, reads DVKVTQSSRYLVKRTGEKVFLECVQDMDHENMFWYRQDPGLGLRLIYFSYDVKMKEKGDIPEGYSVSREKKERFSLILESASTNQTSMYLCASSPRTGGREKLFFGSGTQLSVL.

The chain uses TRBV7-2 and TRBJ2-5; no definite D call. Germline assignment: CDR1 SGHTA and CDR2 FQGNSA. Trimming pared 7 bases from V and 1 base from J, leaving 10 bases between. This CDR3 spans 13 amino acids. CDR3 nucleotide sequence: TGTGCCAGCACCACCGGCGGCCAAGAGACCCAGTACTTC. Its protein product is CASTTGGQETQYF.

This CDR3 is CAWSAGLAAYNEQFF. The CDR3 coding sequence is TGTGCCTGGAGTGCGGGACTAGCGGCCTACAATGAGCAGTTCTTC. The chain couples TRBV30 to TRBJ2-1, with 11 positions matching TRBD2. J lost 2 bases, V lost 1 base, and 1 base had no gene match. This CDR3 contains 15 residues. CDR1 and CDR2 from the germline V gene are GTSNPN and SVGIG (reference sequence).

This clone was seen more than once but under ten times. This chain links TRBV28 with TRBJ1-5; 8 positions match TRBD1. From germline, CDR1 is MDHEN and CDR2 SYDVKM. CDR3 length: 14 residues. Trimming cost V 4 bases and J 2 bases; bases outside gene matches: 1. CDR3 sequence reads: CASSSGGGNQPQHF. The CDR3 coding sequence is TGTGCCAGCAGTTCAGGGGGCGGCAATCAGCCCCAGCATTTT.

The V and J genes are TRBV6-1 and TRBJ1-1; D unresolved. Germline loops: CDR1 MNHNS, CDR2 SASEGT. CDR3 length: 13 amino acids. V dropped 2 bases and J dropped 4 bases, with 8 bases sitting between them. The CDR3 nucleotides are TGTGCCAGCAGTGAAAATAGAGGCACTGAAGCTTTCTTT. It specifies CASSENRGTEAFF.

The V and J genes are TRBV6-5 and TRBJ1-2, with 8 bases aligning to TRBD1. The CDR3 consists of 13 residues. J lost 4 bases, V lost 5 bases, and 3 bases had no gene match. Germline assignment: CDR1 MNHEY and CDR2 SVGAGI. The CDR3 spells CASSQQGVYGYTF. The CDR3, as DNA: TGTGCCAGCAGTCAACAGGGGGTCTATGGCTACACCTTC.

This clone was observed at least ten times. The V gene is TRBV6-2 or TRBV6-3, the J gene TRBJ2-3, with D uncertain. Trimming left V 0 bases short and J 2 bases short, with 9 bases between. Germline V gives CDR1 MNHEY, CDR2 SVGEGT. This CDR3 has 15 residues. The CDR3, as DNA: TGTGCCAGCAGTTACTCGAGTTCCTACACAGATACGCAGTATTTT. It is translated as CASSYSSSYTDTQYF.